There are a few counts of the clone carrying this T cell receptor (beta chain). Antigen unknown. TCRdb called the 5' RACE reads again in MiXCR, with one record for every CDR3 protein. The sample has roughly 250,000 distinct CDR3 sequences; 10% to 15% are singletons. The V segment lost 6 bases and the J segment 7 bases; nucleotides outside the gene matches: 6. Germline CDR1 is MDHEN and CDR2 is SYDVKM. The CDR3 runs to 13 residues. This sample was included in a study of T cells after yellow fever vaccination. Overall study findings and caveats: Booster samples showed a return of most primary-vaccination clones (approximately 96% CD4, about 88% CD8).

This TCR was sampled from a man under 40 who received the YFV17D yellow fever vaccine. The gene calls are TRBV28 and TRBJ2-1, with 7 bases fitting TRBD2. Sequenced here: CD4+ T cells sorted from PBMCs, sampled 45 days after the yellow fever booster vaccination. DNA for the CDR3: TGTGCCAGCAGACTAGCGTTGAGTAATGAGCAGTTCTTC. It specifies CASRLALSNEQFF.